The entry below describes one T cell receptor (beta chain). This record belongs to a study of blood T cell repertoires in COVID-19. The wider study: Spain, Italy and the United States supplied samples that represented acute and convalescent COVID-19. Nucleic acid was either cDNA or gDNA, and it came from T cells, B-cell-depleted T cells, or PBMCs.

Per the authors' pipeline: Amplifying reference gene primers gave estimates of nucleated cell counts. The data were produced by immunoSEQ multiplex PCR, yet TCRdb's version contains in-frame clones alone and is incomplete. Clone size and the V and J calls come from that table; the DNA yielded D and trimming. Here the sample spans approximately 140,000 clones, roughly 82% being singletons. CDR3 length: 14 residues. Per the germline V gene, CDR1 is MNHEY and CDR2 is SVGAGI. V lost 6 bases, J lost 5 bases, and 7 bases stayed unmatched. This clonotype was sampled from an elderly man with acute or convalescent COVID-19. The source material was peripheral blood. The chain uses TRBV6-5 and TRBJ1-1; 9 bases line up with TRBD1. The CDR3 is CASRHRGRATEAFF. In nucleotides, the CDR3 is TGTGCCAGCAGACACAGGGGGCGAGCGACTGAAGCTTTCTTT.